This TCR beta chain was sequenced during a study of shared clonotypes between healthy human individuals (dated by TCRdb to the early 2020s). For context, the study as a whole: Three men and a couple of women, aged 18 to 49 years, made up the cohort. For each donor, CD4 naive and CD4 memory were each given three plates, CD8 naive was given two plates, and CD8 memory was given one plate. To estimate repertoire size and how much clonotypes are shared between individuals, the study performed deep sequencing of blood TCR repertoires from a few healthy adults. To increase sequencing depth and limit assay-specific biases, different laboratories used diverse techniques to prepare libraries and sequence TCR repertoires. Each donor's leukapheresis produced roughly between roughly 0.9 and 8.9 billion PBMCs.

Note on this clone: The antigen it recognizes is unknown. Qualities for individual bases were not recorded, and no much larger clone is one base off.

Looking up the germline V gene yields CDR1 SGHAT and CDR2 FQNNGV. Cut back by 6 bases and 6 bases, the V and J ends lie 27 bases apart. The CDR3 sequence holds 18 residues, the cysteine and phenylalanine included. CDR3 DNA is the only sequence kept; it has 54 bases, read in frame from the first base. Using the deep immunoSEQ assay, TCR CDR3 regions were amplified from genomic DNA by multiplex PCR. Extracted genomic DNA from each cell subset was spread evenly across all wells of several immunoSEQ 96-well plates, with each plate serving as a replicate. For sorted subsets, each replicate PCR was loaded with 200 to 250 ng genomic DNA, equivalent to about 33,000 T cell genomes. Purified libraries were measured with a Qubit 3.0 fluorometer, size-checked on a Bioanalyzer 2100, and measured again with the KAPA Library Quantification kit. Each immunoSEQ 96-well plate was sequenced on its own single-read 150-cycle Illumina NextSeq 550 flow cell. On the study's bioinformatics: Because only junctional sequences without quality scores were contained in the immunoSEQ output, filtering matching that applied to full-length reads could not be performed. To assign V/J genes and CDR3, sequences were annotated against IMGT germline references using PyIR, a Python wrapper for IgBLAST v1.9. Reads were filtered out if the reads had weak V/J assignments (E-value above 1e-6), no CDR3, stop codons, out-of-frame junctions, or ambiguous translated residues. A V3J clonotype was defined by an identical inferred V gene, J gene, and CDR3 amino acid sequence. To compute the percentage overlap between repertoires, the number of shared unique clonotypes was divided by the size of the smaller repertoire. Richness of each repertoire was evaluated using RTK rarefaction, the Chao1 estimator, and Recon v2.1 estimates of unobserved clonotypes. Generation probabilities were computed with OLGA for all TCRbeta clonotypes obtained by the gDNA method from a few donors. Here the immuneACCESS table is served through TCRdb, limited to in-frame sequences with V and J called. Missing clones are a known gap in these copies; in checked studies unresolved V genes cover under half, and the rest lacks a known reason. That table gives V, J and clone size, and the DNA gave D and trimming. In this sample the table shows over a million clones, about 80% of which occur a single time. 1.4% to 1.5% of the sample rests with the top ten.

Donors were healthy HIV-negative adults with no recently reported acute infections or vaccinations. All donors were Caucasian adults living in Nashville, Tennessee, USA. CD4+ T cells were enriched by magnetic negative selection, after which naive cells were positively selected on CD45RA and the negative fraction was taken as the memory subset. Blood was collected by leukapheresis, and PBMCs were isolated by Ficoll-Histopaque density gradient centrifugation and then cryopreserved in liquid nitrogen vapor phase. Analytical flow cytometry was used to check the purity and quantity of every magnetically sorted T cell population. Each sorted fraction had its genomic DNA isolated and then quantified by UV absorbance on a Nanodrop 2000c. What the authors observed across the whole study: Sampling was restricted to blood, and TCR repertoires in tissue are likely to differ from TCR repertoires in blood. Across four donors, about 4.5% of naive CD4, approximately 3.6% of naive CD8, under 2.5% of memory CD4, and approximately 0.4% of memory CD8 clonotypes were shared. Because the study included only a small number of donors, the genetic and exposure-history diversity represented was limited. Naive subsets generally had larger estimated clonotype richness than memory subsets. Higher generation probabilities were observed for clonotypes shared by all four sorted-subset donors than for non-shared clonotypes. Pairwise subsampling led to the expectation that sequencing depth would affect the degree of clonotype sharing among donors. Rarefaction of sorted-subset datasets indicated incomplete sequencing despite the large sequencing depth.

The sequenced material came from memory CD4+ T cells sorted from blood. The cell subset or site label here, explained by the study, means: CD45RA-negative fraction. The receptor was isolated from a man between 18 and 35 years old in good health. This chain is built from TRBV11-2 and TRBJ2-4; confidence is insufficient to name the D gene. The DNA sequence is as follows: TGTGCCAGCAGTTCTTTATCCGTGTCAAACAGAAAGTTAAACATTCAGTACTTC. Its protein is CASSSLSVSNRKLNIQYF.